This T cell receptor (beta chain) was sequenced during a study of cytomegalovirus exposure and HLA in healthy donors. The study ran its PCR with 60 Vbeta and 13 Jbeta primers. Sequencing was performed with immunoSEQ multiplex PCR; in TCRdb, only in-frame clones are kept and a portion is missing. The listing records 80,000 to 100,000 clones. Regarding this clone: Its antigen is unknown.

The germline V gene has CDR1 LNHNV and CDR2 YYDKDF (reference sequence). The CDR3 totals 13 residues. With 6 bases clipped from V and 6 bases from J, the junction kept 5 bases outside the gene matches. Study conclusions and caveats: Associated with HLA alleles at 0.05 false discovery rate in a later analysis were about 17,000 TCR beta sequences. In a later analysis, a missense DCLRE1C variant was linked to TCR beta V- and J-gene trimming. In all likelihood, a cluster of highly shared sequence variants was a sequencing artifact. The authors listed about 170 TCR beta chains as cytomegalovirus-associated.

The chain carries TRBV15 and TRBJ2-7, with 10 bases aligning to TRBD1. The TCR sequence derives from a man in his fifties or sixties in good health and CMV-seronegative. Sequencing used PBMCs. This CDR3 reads CATRRQGAGEQYF. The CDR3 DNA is TGTGCCACCAGGAGACAGGGGGCTGGCGAGCAGTACTTC.